This T cell receptor (beta chain) comes out of a study of blood T cell repertoires in COVID-19. Trimming stripped 0 bases from V and 3 bases from J, with 6 bases between. This CDR3 has 13 amino acids. CDR1 SGDLS and CDR2 YYNGEE come from the germline V gene. Those enrolled, adults aged roughly 18 to 90 years, came from about two dozen US areas. The study assigned cohorts using participant-reported clinical history. The study recruited exposed participants who had met a COVID-19 case within 2 weeks before entry. Original analysis: Reference gene primer amplification in the assay estimated nucleated cell counts. This table comes from immunoSEQ multiplex PCR, and its TCRdb copy is limited to in-frame clones, with some not included. V, J and clone size reflect that table, while D and trimming were determined from the DNA. The sample consists of under 250,000 clones, around nine tenths of them appearing once.

The gene calls are TRBV9 and TRBJ2-5, with D tentatively TRBD1 (5 bases). The sequence derives from a woman aged 40 to 50 who had been exposed to COVID-19. The sequencing sample was made of PBMCs or T cells enriched from blood (not recorded which). The CDR3 spells CASSVEGEETQYF. In nucleotides, the CDR3 is TGTGCCAGCAGCGTAGAAGGGGAAGAGACCCAGTACTTC.